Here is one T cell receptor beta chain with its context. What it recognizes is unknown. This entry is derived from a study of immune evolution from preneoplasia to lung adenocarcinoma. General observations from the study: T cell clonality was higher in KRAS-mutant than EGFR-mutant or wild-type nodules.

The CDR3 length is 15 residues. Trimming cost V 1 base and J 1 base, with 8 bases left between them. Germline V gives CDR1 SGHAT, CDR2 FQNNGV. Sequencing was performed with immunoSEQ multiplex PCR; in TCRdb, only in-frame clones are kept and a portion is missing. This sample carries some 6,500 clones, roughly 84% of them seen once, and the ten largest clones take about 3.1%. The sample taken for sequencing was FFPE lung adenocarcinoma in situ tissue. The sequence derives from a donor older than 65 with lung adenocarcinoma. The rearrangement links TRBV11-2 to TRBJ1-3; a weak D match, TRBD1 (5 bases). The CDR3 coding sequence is TGTGCCAGCAGCTTAGGGCCAGGGTCTGGAAACACCATATATTTT. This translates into CASSLGPGSGNTIYF.